This is a list of T cell receptor beta chains from one sample in a study. In TCRdb, the reads were re-called with MiXCR into one record per CDR3 protein. Altogether about 15,000 distinct CDR3 sequences are present, around 30% being singletons, with the ten largest covering around 16%. Specimen: blood. These receptors were taken from a human donor. The CDR3 runs from the conserved cysteine through the conserved F or W. Fields, in order: D gene, J gene, V gene, clone size, CDR3 DNA, CDR3 protein. D genes are given only for firm matches. Some rows have no size entry. The others give once, few or many, or a class for an expanded clone.

d_call: -
j_call: TRBJ1-6
v_call: TRBV6-6
clone_size: many
cdr3_nt: TGTGCCAGCAGTACCCGGGACCCGAATAATTCACCCCTCCACTTT
cdr3_aa: CASSTRDPNNSPLHF

d_call: -
j_call: TRBJ2-1
v_call: TRBV6-2/TRBV6-3
clone_size: medium-sized
cdr3_nt: TGTGCCAGCAGTGCCCTCGATTACAATGAGCAGTTCTTC
cdr3_aa: CASSALDYNEQFF

d_call: TRBD2
j_call: TRBJ2-1
v_call: TRBV29-1
clone_size: -
cdr3_nt: TGCAGCGTGGGGGGGAGGTATCCAGATACGCAGTTCTTC
cdr3_aa: CSVGGRYPDTQFF

d_call: -
j_call: TRBJ2-1
v_call: TRBV27
clone_size: medium-sized
cdr3_nt: TGTGCCAGCAGTTTATCCGCGGGGCGGACCTACAATGAGCAGTTCTTC
cdr3_aa: CASSLSAGRTYNEQFF

d_call: -
j_call: TRBJ1-2
v_call: TRBV4-3
clone_size: -
cdr3_nt: TGCGCCAGCAGCCAAGACCTGGGACACTATGGCTACACCTTC
cdr3_aa: CASSQDLGHYGYTF

d_call: -
j_call: TRBJ1-1
v_call: TRBV4-3
clone_size: many
cdr3_nt: TGCGCCAGCAGCCAAGAACTCGGCAGGGGCCCCACTGAAGCTTTCTTT
cdr3_aa: CASSQELGRGPTEAFF

d_call: TRBD2
j_call: TRBJ2-3
v_call: TRBV18
clone_size: -
cdr3_nt: TGTGCCAGCTCACCACCGTTGGGACTAGCAGATACGCAGTATTTT
cdr3_aa: CASSPPLGLADTQYF

d_call: -
j_call: TRBJ2-4
v_call: TRBV4-2
clone_size: -
cdr3_nt: TGTGCCAGCAGCCGAGAACAGGGTGGGTTTGACAAAAACATTCAGTACTTC
cdr3_aa: CASSREQGGFDKNIQYF

d_call: -
j_call: TRBJ2-4
v_call: TRBV14
clone_size: -
cdr3_nt: TGTGCCAGCAGCCAAGACAGGGTTCGGAACATTCAGTACTTC
cdr3_aa: CASSQDRVRNIQYF

d_call: -
j_call: TRBJ1-2
v_call: TRBV4-2
clone_size: -
cdr3_nt: TGTGCCAGCAGCCAATGGACGGGTGGCTACACCTTC
cdr3_aa: CASSQWTGGYTF

d_call: -
j_call: TRBJ2-5
v_call: TRBV4-1
clone_size: -
cdr3_nt: TGCGCCAGCAGCCAAGATTCCGGCCGTGACCAAGAGACCCAGTACTTC
cdr3_aa: CASSQDSGRDQETQYF

d_call: -
j_call: TRBJ2-3
v_call: TRBV4-3
clone_size: many
cdr3_nt: TGCGCCAGCAGCCAAGCGAGAGGTGACACGCAGTATTTT
cdr3_aa: CASSQARGDTQYF

d_call: TRBD1
j_call: TRBJ2-1
v_call: TRBV18
clone_size: many
cdr3_nt: TGTGCCAGCTTCCTAAATTACAAGGACAGGACCTACAATGAGCAGTTCTTC
cdr3_aa: CASFLNYKDRTYNEQFF

d_call: TRBD2
j_call: TRBJ2-2
v_call: TRBV28
clone_size: -
cdr3_nt: TGTGCCAGCAGTTTCAGCCTAGCGGGAACCAATGAGCTGTTTTTT
cdr3_aa: CASSFSLAGTNELFF

d_call: -
j_call: TRBJ2-3
v_call: TRBV11-2
clone_size: -
cdr3_nt: TGTGCCAGCAGCTTAGGGTACCTAGCAGATACGCAGTATTTT
cdr3_aa: CASSLGYLADTQYF

d_call: -
j_call: TRBJ2-1
v_call: TRBV4-3
clone_size: many
cdr3_nt: TGCGCCAGCAGCCAAGGATTTCTAGGGTACAATGAGCAGTTCTTC
cdr3_aa: CASSQGFLGYNEQFF

d_call: TRBD2
j_call: TRBJ2-2
v_call: TRBV20-1
clone_size: -
cdr3_nt: TGCAGCGCAAAGCCTAGCGGTACCACCGGGGAGCTGTTTTTT
cdr3_aa: CSAKPSGTTGELFF

d_call: -
j_call: TRBJ2-1
v_call: TRBV5-1
clone_size: medium-sized
cdr3_nt: TGCGCCAGCAGCTCTAGTCACGGGGGTTACAATGAGCAGTTCTTC
cdr3_aa: CASSSSHGGYNEQFF

d_call: TRBD2
j_call: TRBJ2-2
v_call: TRBV4-3
clone_size: -
cdr3_nt: TGCGCCAGCAGCCATAACACCGGGACTAGTGTGACCGGGGAGCTGTTTTTT
cdr3_aa: CASSHNTGTSVTGELFF

d_call: TRBD2
j_call: TRBJ2-1
v_call: TRBV14
clone_size: -
cdr3_nt: TGTGCCAGCAGCCAAGAGAAGCGGGGCTTTTCCTCCTACAATGAGCAGTTCTTC
cdr3_aa: CASSQEKRGFSSYNEQFF

d_call: -
j_call: TRBJ1-2
v_call: TRBV4-3
clone_size: few
cdr3_nt: TGCGCCAGCAGCCAAGTTTTGGGATATGGCGGTGGCTACACCTTC
cdr3_aa: CASSQVLGYGGGYTF

d_call: -
j_call: TRBJ1-5
v_call: TRBV4-3
clone_size: many
cdr3_nt: TGCGCCAGCAGCCACTTCCGGGAGAGCAATCAGCCCCAGCATTTT
cdr3_aa: CASSHFRESNQPQHF

d_call: TRBD2
j_call: TRBJ2-7
v_call: TRBV4-2
clone_size: many
cdr3_nt: TGTGCCAGCAGCCAACTGCCGGGACTAGCGGAAGCCTACGAGCAGTACTTC
cdr3_aa: CASSQLPGLAEAYEQYF

d_call: -
j_call: TRBJ2-2
v_call: TRBV28
clone_size: -
cdr3_nt: TGTGCCAGCAGTTCGATAAGCGCCGGGGAGCTGTTTTTT
cdr3_aa: CASSSISAGELFF

d_call: TRBD2
j_call: TRBJ2-5
v_call: TRBV29-1
clone_size: many
cdr3_nt: TGCAGCGTTGAAGCATCCCTGCTAGCGGGAGAATGGGAGACCCAGTACTTC
cdr3_aa: CSVEASLLAGEWETQYF

d_call: -
j_call: TRBJ2-5
v_call: TRBV15
clone_size: -
cdr3_nt: TGTGCCACCAGCAGAGATCTCTTCAGCCAAGAGACCCAGTACTTC
cdr3_aa: CATSRDLFSQETQYF

d_call: -
j_call: TRBJ2-5
v_call: TRBV7-3
clone_size: many
cdr3_nt: TGTGCCAGCAGCCGTGGGTACGGGTACCAAGAGACCCAGTACTTC
cdr3_aa: CASSRGYGYQETQYF

d_call: -
j_call: TRBJ2-6
v_call: TRBV18
clone_size: many
cdr3_nt: TGTGCCAGCTCACCCGATCTAAGCTCTGGGGCCAACGTCCTGACTTTC
cdr3_aa: CASSPDLSSGANVLTF

d_call: -
j_call: TRBJ2-7
v_call: TRBV18
clone_size: many
cdr3_nt: TGTGCCAGCTCACCAAACAGGGTGGGCGCTTCCTACGAGCAGTACTTC
cdr3_aa: CASSPNRVGASYEQYF

d_call: TRBD1
j_call: TRBJ1-1
v_call: TRBV4-2
clone_size: medium-sized
cdr3_nt: TGTGCCAGCAGCAATGGACAGGGGAACACTGAAGCTTTCTTT
cdr3_aa: CASSNGQGNTEAFF

d_call: TRBD2
j_call: TRBJ2-5
v_call: TRBV30
clone_size: -
cdr3_nt: TGTGCCTGGAGTGGCCTAGCGGAACAAGAGACCCAGTACTTC
cdr3_aa: CAWSGLAEQETQYF

d_call: -
j_call: TRBJ2-1
v_call: TRBV4-3
clone_size: -
cdr3_nt: TGCGCCAGCAGCCATCAAGGAATTAACTATGGCTACAATGAGCAGTTCTTC
cdr3_aa: CASSHQGINYGYNEQFF

d_call: TRBD2
j_call: TRBJ2-7
v_call: TRBV20-1
clone_size: -
cdr3_nt: TGCAGTTCGATAAGCGGCCGCCATGGAGGGACTAGCGGAACCTACGAGCAGTACTTC
cdr3_aa: CSSISGRHGGTSGTYEQYF

d_call: -
j_call: TRBJ1-2
v_call: TRBV4-3
clone_size: medium-sized
cdr3_nt: TGCGCCAGCAGCCAAGTAGGCAGGGGAAAGGATGGCTACACCTTC
cdr3_aa: CASSQVGRGKDGYTF

d_call: -
j_call: TRBJ2-1
v_call: TRBV4-3
clone_size: -
cdr3_nt: TGCGCCAGCAGCCAAGACCACACTTTTAATGAGCAGTTCTTC
cdr3_aa: CASSQDHTFNEQFF

d_call: -
j_call: TRBJ2-3
v_call: TRBV29-1
clone_size: medium-sized
cdr3_nt: TGCAGCTTCTCGACTAGTTCAGATACGCAGTATTTT
cdr3_aa: CSFSTSSDTQYF

d_call: TRBD1
j_call: TRBJ2-2
v_call: TRBV12-3/TRBV12-4
clone_size: -
cdr3_nt: TGTGCCAGCAGTTTGACAGGGTTGGGCGGGGAGCTGTTTTTT
cdr3_aa: CASSLTGLGGELFF

d_call: -
j_call: TRBJ1-5
v_call: TRBV4-3
clone_size: few
cdr3_nt: TGCGCCAGCAGCCATGGGGCGGGGGGTCAGCCCCAGCATTTT
cdr3_aa: CASSHGAGGQPQHF

d_call: -
j_call: TRBJ2-7
v_call: TRBV14
clone_size: -
cdr3_nt: TGTGCCAGCAGCCGATTTAACAGGGCCGAGCAGTACTTC
cdr3_aa: CASSRFNRAEQYF

d_call: -
j_call: TRBJ2-3
v_call: TRBV9
clone_size: few
cdr3_nt: TGTGCCAGCAGCCTTCGGACTAACACAGATACGCAGTATTTT
cdr3_aa: CASSLRTNTDTQYF

d_call: -
j_call: TRBJ2-1
v_call: TRBV18
clone_size: -
cdr3_nt: TGTGCCAGCTCAGGGGACCCCAATGAGCAGTTCTTC
cdr3_aa: CASSGDPNEQFF

d_call: -
j_call: TRBJ1-5
v_call: TRBV18
clone_size: medium-sized
cdr3_nt: TGTGCCAGCTCACAACACCAGGGGAGCAATCAGCCCCAGCATTTT
cdr3_aa: CASSQHQGSNQPQHF

d_call: TRBD1
j_call: TRBJ1-1
v_call: TRBV4-3
clone_size: many
cdr3_nt: TGCGCCAGCAGCCAAGATCCTAGGGGACAGGGGCGGACTGAAGCTTTCTTT
cdr3_aa: CASSQDPRGQGRTEAFF

d_call: TRBD1
j_call: TRBJ2-7
v_call: TRBV4-3
clone_size: many
cdr3_nt: TGCGCCAGCAGCCACCAGGACAGGGTAGGCTACGAGCAGTACTTC
cdr3_aa: CASSHQDRVGYEQYF

d_call: TRBD1
j_call: TRBJ1-6
v_call: TRBV4-3
clone_size: many
cdr3_nt: TGCGCCAGCAGCCAAGATCGAAGACAGGGAGTATATAATTCACCCCTCCACTTT
cdr3_aa: CASSQDRRQGVYNSPLHF

d_call: TRBD1
j_call: TRBJ2-7
v_call: TRBV20-1
clone_size: medium-sized
cdr3_nt: TGCAGTGCTAGGGCGACAGGGAAAGCCTACGAGCAGTACTTC
cdr3_aa: CSARATGKAYEQYF

d_call: -
j_call: TRBJ1-1
v_call: TRBV29-1
clone_size: -
cdr3_nt: TGCAGCGTTGAACTTTTCTCTTTCTTT
cdr3_aa: CSVELFSFF

d_call: -
j_call: TRBJ1-1
v_call: TRBV4-3
clone_size: few
cdr3_nt: TGCGCCAGCAGCCAAGGATTCCGAGGGACTGAAGCTTTCTTT
cdr3_aa: CASSQGFRGTEAFF

d_call: -
j_call: TRBJ2-1
v_call: TRBV7-8
clone_size: -
cdr3_nt: TGTGCCAGCAGCGCCCGAGCAAAGCTGCGGGACTCCTCCTACAATGAGCAGTTCTTC
cdr3_aa: CASSARAKLRDSSYNEQFF

d_call: TRBD1
j_call: TRBJ1-1
v_call: TRBV5-1
clone_size: many
cdr3_nt: TGCGCCAGCAGCTTGGGGGACAGCCTTGGGAGCACTGAAGCTTTCTTT
cdr3_aa: CASSLGDSLGSTEAFF

d_call: -
j_call: TRBJ1-1
v_call: TRBV4-2
clone_size: medium-sized
cdr3_nt: TGTGCCAGCAGCCCCTCGACGGGGTCCTTGAACACTGAAGCTTTCTTT
cdr3_aa: CASSPSTGSLNTEAFF

d_call: TRBD2
j_call: TRBJ2-3
v_call: TRBV4-1
clone_size: -
cdr3_nt: TGCGCCACCATCCAAGATCTTACGACTAGCGGGAGAACTAGCACAGATACGCAGTATTTT
cdr3_aa: CATIQDLTTSGRTSTDTQYF